This TCR beta chain originates from a study of human T cells and chemical hapten exposure. Turning to the study itself: The scalp of each patient received a weekly diphenylcyclopropenone dose for the full roughly 25-week study. Study results and limitations: With alopecia, donors may have immune responses unlike healthy people's.

Time point here: patch test 1, 2 weeks after DPC sensitization. The treatment denotes: therapeutic diphenylcyclopropenone sensitization with weekly scalp DPC. TCRdb called the RACE reads again in MiXCR, with one record for every CDR3 protein. The sample shows fewer than 500,000 distinct CDR3 sequences, roughly 4.8% of them seen only once. Germline CDR1 is MGHRA and CDR2 is YSYEKL. V dropped 0 bases and J dropped 5 bases, with 16 bases sitting between them. The CDR3 has 16 amino acids. At least ten counts were recorded for this clonotype. Its target is not known. V gene TRBV4-1 combines with J gene TRBJ2-5, with D possibly being TRBD2 (7 bases). The origin of this receptor is a woman aged 50 to 60 with alopecia areata. Some clones in this sample may be carry-over from other donors' samples. The sample consisted of whole blood, taken in connection with sensitization to the hapten diphenylcyclopropenone (DPC). As DNA, the CDR3 is TGCGCCAGCAGCCAAGATGGGGGGGCCCCCAGGGAGACCCAGTACTTC. Its protein product is CASSQDGGAPRETQYF.